This paragraph reports one T cell receptor (beta chain). Its antigen is currently unknown. Using immunoSEQ multiplex PCR, the repertoire was profiled, and TCRdb retains in-frame clones only, with some absent. The data hold over 85,000 clones, with 70% to 90% observed a single time. Germline lookup yields CDR1 SEHNR and CDR2 FQNEAQ (reference sequence). The CDR3 runs to 13 residues. The V end lost 4 bases, the J end lost 5 bases, and 11 bases lay between the germline ends. The data belong to a study of OX40 agonist ivuxolimab in advanced cancers. Across the study: Earlier treatment with anti-PD-1, anti-PD-L1 or anti-CTLA-4 was permitted, and around 36% had received some. Study-wide points: No antigen was identified for the clonally expanded peripheral T cells. Low levels of normalized T-cell clonal expansion also appeared in some nonresponders. The CD4+ and CD8+ T cells in the blood had expanded clonally by week 6 at 0.1 to 3.0 mg/kg.

This TCR came from an adult with an advanced solid tumor such as melanoma, head and neck, liver or kidney cancer. The V call is TRBV7-9, the J call TRBJ2-5; possible D gene TRBD1, 6 bases. Sequenced material: CD4+ or CD8+ T cells sorted from blood, taken in a trial of the OX40 agonist ivuxolimab. The chain's CDR3 is CASSSGAGETQYF. The CDR3 DNA sequence: TGTGCCAGCAGCTCAGGGGCCGGGGAGACCCAGTACTTC.